This TCR beta chain was sequenced for a study of T-cell reconstitution after alpha-beta-depleted transplantation in children. The CDR3 has 14 residues. The germline V gene has CDR1 DFQATT and CDR2 SNEGSKA (reference sequence). Trimming pared 0 bases from V and 2 bases from J, leaving 11 bases between. The library targeted TCRbeta and was prepared with unique molecular identifiers. TCRdb re-called the PCR reads with MiXCR, one entry per CDR3 protein. The sample consists of approximately 490,000 distinct CDR3 sequences, 12% of them appearing once. The material was PBMCs from the stem cell graft donor, obtained from the stem cell graft. This receptor was obtained from a human donor who donated a stem cell graft to a child with combined immunodeficiency. The chain employs TRBV20-1 and TRBJ2-7; a possible D gene is TRBD2 (5 bases). The CDR3 protein is CSARDVRATYEQYF. The CDR3 DNA is TGCAGTGCTAGAGATGTGAGGGCCACCTACGAGCAGTACTTC.